A selection of T cell receptor beta chains follows, all from one sample in a study of OX40 agonist ivuxolimab in advanced cancers. Produced via immunoSEQ multiplex PCR; TCRdb's table is partial and in-frame only. The sample lists fewer than 20,000 clones, approximately 85% occurring once. The sample was CD4+ or CD8+ T cells sorted from blood, taken in a trial of the OX40 agonist ivuxolimab. All receptors derive from an adult with an advanced solid tumor such as melanoma, head and neck, liver or kidney cancer. Each CDR3 is given without its conserved first and last residue. A clone size is listed for some rows: how often the clone was seen (once, few, many), or a class if it is expanded.

size: medium-sized; J: TRBJ1-1; length: 13; V: TRBV7-9; CDR3: ASSLISGGVSEAF
size: -; J: TRBJ2-2; length: 12; V: TRBV6-5; CDR3: ASSYSSNTGELF
size: -; J: TRBJ1-2; length: 11; V: TRBV2; CDR3: ASRRRGSYGYT
size: -; J: TRBJ2-1; length: 13; V: TRBV10-1; CDR3: ASSPSGGFNNEQF
size: -; J: TRBJ1-3; length: 12; V: TRBV30; CDR3: AWRGTSSGNTIY
size: -; J: TRBJ2-7; length: 12; V: TRBV27; CDR3: ASSLGQGAPEQY
size: -; J: TRBJ2-7; length: 12; V: TRBV11-2; CDR3: ASSIRDSSYEQY
size: -; J: TRBJ2-1; length: 12; V: TRBV5-6; CDR3: ASSLLGSYNEQF
size: -; J: TRBJ2-1; length: 12; V: TRBV6-6; CDR3: ASSYGTAGGEQF
size: -; J: TRBJ2-1; length: 12; V: TRBV29-1; CDR3: SVEGTATYNEQF
size: -; J: TRBJ2-1; length: 11; V: TRBV9; CDR3: ASSVGSYNEQF
size: -; J: TRBJ1-5; length: 16; V: TRBV18; CDR3: ASSLNQEYPGLNQPQH
size: -; J: TRBJ2-7; length: 11; V: TRBV7-9; CDR3: ATQGTSGNEQY
size: -; J: TRBJ2-7; length: 11; V: TRBV5-1; CDR3: ASSFRDFYEQY
size: -; J: TRBJ1-4; length: 12; V: TRBV15; CDR3: ATSFRSTNEKLF
size: -; J: TRBJ2-3; length: 14; V: TRBV27; CDR3: ASSSWTSGGTDTQY
size: -; J: TRBJ2-1; length: 11; V: TRBV4-1; CDR3: ASSQWVYNEQF
size: -; J: TRBJ2-3; length: 14; V: TRBV7-8; CDR3: ASSLVDGRGTDTQY
size: -; J: TRBJ2-7; length: 12; V: TRBV6-5; CDR3: ASSPLTGTYEQY
size: -; J: TRBJ2-7; length: 12; V: TRBV28; CDR3: ASTRRGEVGEQY
size: once; J: TRBJ2-7; length: 13; V: TRBV5-1; CDR3: ASSLGAETAYEQY
size: -; J: TRBJ2-5; length: 13; V: TRBV2; CDR3: ASSTMDGWGETQY
size: -; J: TRBJ1-5; length: 12; V: TRBV4-1; CDR3: ASSQANSNQPQH
size: once; J: TRBJ2-7; length: 14; V: TRBV6-5; CDR3: ASSFAASGRLYEQY
size: -; J: TRBJ2-7; length: 11; V: TRBV7-9; CDR3: ASSAGTKREQY
size: -; J: TRBJ2-7; length: 13; V: TRBV11-2; CDR3: ASSLELTGGNEQY
size: -; J: TRBJ2-3; length: 14; V: TRBV7-8; CDR3: ASSLPLGEGADTQY
size: -; J: TRBJ1-1; length: 10; V: TRBV2; CDR3: ASGHGGTEAF
size: -; J: TRBJ2-3; length: 14; V: TRBV15; CDR3: ATSSKGQGIADTQY
size: -; J: TRBJ2-7; length: 13; V: TRBV4-1; CDR3: ASSTQGGPAYEQY
size: few; J: TRBJ2-7; length: 11; V: TRBV28; CDR3: ASSLPQGYEQY
size: -; J: TRBJ2-7; length: 14; V: TRBV6-5; CDR3: ASSYPRDRRAYEQY
size: once; J: TRBJ2-6; length: 12; V: TRBV27; CDR3: ASSWGLGANVLT
size: -; J: TRBJ1-2; length: 11; V: TRBV7-2; CDR3: ASSSPGHRDSP
size: once; J: TRBJ2-1; length: 10; V: TRBV19; CDR3: ASRPGPNEQF
size: -; J: TRBJ2-1; length: 12; V: TRBV28; CDR3: ASSGTSVYNEQF
size: -; J: TRBJ2-7; length: 10; V: TRBV7-2; CDR3: ASSLLDYEQY
size: -; J: TRBJ2-5; length: 14; V: TRBV28; CDR3: ASSPPGTSGQETQY
size: -; J: TRBJ2-3; length: 14; V: TRBV5-6; CDR3: ASSLTGLAGGDTQY
size: -; J: TRBJ2-5; length: 9; V: TRBV5-4; CDR3: ASSFGETQY
size: -; J: TRBJ2-7; length: 12; V: TRBV4-1; CDR3: ASSQDPIGYEQY
size: -; J: TRBJ2-3; length: 14; V: TRBV7-9; CDR3: ASSSTPGQGPDTQY
size: once; J: TRBJ2-1; length: 11; V: TRBV7-9; CDR3: ASSFAPGNEQF
size: -; J: TRBJ2-7; length: 13; V: TRBV5-4; CDR3: ASSSGQAPNYEQY
size: -; J: TRBJ2-1; length: 13; V: TRBV5-1; CDR3: ASSLTQSPYNEQF
size: -; J: TRBJ1-2; length: 11; V: TRBV29-1; CDR3: SVTGTGGSGYT
size: once; J: TRBJ2-7; length: 14; V: TRBV7-8; CDR3: ASRHDPAGAIYEQY
size: -; J: TRBJ2-3; length: 13; V: TRBV5-1; CDR3: ASSFGTTSTDTQY
size: -; J: TRBJ2-2; length: 11; V: TRBV5-8; CDR3: ASIGPSTGELF
size: many; J: TRBJ2-4; length: 14; V: TRBV7-9; CDR3: ASSFLGQGAKNIQY
size: -; J: TRBJ2-7; length: 11; V: TRBV7-9; CDR3: ASSLTLSYEQY
size: -; J: TRBJ1-5; length: 13; V: TRBV27; CDR3: ASSPLGQGNQPQH
size: -; J: TRBJ2-4; length: 13; V: TRBV19; CDR3: ASTSTGIAKNIQY
size: -; J: TRBJ2-7; length: 11; V: TRBV5-5; CDR3: ASSWRVTYEQY
size: -; J: TRBJ2-1; length: 13; V: TRBV27; CDR3: ASTTQLPGGYEQF
size: -; J: TRBJ1-3; length: 13; V: TRBV7-9; CDR3: ASSLVTGIGNTIY
size: -; J: TRBJ2-2; length: 14; V: TRBV2; CDR3: ASSEVAGTNTGELF
size: -; J: TRBJ2-5; length: 11; V: TRBV9; CDR3: ASSGRSQETQY
size: -; J: TRBJ2-1; length: 10; V: TRBV7-9; CDR3: ASSFGLNEQF